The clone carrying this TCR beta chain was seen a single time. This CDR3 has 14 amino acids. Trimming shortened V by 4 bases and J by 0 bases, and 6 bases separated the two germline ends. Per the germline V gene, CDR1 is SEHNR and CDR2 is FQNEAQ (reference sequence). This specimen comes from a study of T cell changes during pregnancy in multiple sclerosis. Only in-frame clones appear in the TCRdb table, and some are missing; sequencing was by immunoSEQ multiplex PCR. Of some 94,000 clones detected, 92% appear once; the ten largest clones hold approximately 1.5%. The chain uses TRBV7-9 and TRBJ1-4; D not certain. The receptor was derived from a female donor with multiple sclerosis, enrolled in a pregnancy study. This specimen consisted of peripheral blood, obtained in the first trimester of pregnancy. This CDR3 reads CASSSFSTNEKLFF. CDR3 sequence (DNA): TGTGCCAGCAGCTCCTTTTCAACTAATGAAAAACTGTTTTTT.